Sequencing of this TCR beta chain was carried out in a study of T-cell memory formation after mild COVID-19. The study's findings and limits: Among clones peaking at day 37 in the second wave, SARS-CoV-2 specificity remained unconfirmed. Shrinking CD4+ clones resided mostly in CM and EM, and CD8+ ones in EMRA.

Germline-derived CDR1 and CDR2 are SNHLY and FYNNEI. V was shortened by 6 bases and J by 2 bases, with 14 bases between the two germline ends. This CDR3 is 15 amino acids long. TCRdb recomputed calls from the 5' RACE reads with MiXCR, one row per CDR3 protein. The sample carries about 560,000 distinct CDR3 sequences, about 22% recorded once. As to this clonotype: Its antigen is undetermined.

The TCR originated in an adult woman who had mild COVID-19 (a few samples of this study predate the infection). Cell type and time point are not known. This chain links TRBV2 with TRBJ1-5, with D unclear. The sample comprised PBMCs or a T cell subset sorted from them (not recorded which). CDR3 DNA sequence: TGTGCCAGCAGGGCGGGCGGGGTCCGCAATCAGCCCCAGCATTTT. Its protein product is CASRAGGVRNQPQHF.